The following is a TCR beta chain sequence with its context. TCRdb re-analysed the 5' RACE reads in MiXCR, keeping a single row per CDR3 protein. The sample yields some 35,000 distinct CDR3 sequences, over 4.5% seen once. V was pared by 4 bases and J by 4 bases, with 6 bases of the junction left unmatched. The CDR3 has 17 amino acids. Germline V lookup: CDR1 KGHDR, CDR2 SFDVKD. This sample was taken from a study of early T cells in non-severe SARS-CoV-2 infection. The sample consisted of whole blood. This TCR was sampled from an adult who was a healthcare worker with PCR-confirmed SARS-CoV-2 infection or an uninfected control (not recorded which). The J gene is TRBJ2-1, the V gene TRBV24-1, with 13 bases aligning to TRBD2. The CDR3 nucleotides read TGTGCCACCAGTGACGGGACTAGCGGGACTTTGTACAATGAGCAGTTCTTC. Its translation is CATSDGTSGTLYNEQFF.